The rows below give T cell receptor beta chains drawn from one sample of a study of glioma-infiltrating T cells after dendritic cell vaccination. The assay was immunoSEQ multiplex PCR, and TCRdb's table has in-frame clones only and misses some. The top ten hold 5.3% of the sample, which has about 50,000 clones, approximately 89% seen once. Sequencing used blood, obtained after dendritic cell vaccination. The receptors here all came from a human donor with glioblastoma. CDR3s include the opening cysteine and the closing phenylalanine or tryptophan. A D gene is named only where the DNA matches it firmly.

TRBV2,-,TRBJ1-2,TGTGCCAGCAGTGAAGCTAGGCGCGGAATTGCCTATGGCTACACCTTC,CASSEARRGIAYGYTF
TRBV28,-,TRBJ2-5,TGTGCCAGCAGTTTTCTCGGGGGGCAGGTGTCAGTTAAGTACTTC,CASSFLGGQVSVKYF
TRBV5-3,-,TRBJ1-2,TGTGCCAGCAGCTCCGACTATGGCTACACCTTC,CASSSDYGYTF
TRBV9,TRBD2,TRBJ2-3,TGTGCCAGCAGCAAGGGACTAGCGGGAGTTCATACTAGCACAGATACGCAGTATTTT,CASSKGLAGVHTSTDTQYF
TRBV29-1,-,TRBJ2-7,TGCAGCGCTCTAGGGACTTTCCCCTACGAGCAGTACTTC,CSALGTFPYEQYF
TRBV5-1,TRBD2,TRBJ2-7,TGCGCCAGCAGCTCCGGCCTAGCGGTCTACGAGCAGTACTTC,CASSSGLAVYEQYF
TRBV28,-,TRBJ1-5,TGTGCCAGCAGTTTAGGGGGACTCAATCAGCCCCAGCATTTT,CASSLGGLNQPQHF
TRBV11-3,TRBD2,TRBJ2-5,TGTGCCAGCAGCTTACGCGGGAGCCCCCCAGGGACCCAGTACTTC,CASSLRGSPPGTQYF
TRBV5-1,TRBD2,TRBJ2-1,TGCGCCAGCAGCTTTAGCGGGACCCACAATGAGCAGTTCTTC,CASSFSGTHNEQFF
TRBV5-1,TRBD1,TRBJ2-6,TGCGCCAGTCAGGACAGGGGGCCCATTTTGTCTGGGGCCAACGTCCTGACTTTC,CASQDRGPILSGANVLTF